These 25 T cell receptor beta chains came from one sample sequenced in a study of T cells in Graves' hyperthyroidism and ophthalmopathy. Amplification of TCR beta CDR3 regions used RNA as the template. TCR CDR3 underwent first-round RT-PCR with the HTBI primer set. One entry per CDR3 protein, called by TCRdb with MiXCR from the multiplex PCR reads. The sample lists 660,000 or so distinct CDR3 sequences, over 40% seen once, with about 7% in the top ten. Sequencing was performed on peripheral blood or thyroid tissue (not recorded which). These TCRs come from an adult man with Graves' disease, either hyperthyroidism or ophthalmopathy (not recorded which).

This clonotype occurred a few times. The gene calls are TRBV6-5 and TRBJ2-7; D perhaps matches TRBD1 (6 bases). Germline lookup yields CDR1 MNHEY and CDR2 SVGAGI. The V gene lost 7 bases and the J gene lost 2 bases, with 12 bases spanning the gap. The CDR3 contains 13 residues. CDR3 protein: CASIRDTPYEQYF. CDR3 coding DNA: TGTGCCAGCATCAGGGACACCCCCTACGAGCAGTACTTC.

This sequence joins TRBV20-1 and TRBJ2-5; D unresolved. This CDR3 has 13 amino acids. Trimming shortened V by 1 base and J by 5 bases, and 11 bases separated the two germline ends. CDR1 is DFQATT, CDR2 SNEGSKA, per germline (reference sequence). This chain's CDR3 is CSARVVGGETQYF. The CDR3 nucleotides are TGCAGTGCTAGAGTCGTGGGTGGCGAGACCCAGTACTTC.

This clonotype turned up a few times. The chain joins TRBV9 to TRBJ2-5, with a weak D call TRBD2 (5 bases). The CDR3 covers 14 residues. The V and J ends lost 4 bases and 6 bases respectively, with 16 bases between them. Germline V gene data show CDR1 as SGDLS and CDR2 as YYNGEE. DNA for the CDR3: TGTGCCAGCAGCCAAAGTCTAGCCCGCCAGACCCAGTACTTC. Amino acids: CASSQSLARQTQYF.

In the case of this clonotype: A read error may be the cause here, since a much bigger clone is one base away. This chain uses TRBV5-1 with TRBJ1-2; 8 nucleotides line up with TRBD1. Germline CDR1 and CDR2: SGHRS and YFSETQ. The CDR3 is 15 residues long. V lost 0 bases to trimming and J lost 4 bases; unmatched junction nucleotides: 5. DNA for the CDR3: TGCGCCAGCAGCTTGGTCACAGGGGGAGTCTATGGCTACACCTTC. As protein: CASSLVTGGVYGYTF.

This chain connects TRBV2 to TRBJ1-1; 9 bases match TRBD1. The germline V gene has CDR1 SNHLY and CDR2 FYNNEI. V shed 8 bases, J shed 0 bases, and the junction held 10 bases outside the gene matches. The CDR3 sequence is 16 residues long. The CDR3 DNA follows: TGTGCCAGCTCAGTTCGGACAGGGGCACTGAACACTGAAGCTTTCTTT. Its protein is CASSVRTGALNTEAFF.

In its sample, this clonotype was seen a few times. The CDR3 here is CASSVGSATNYGYTF. CDR3 nucleotide sequence: TGTGCCAGCAGCGTAGGGTCAGCTACTAACTATGGCTACACCTTC. V is TRBV9 and J is TRBJ1-2, with no clear D. The V and J ends lost 0 bases and 0 bases respectively, with 9 bases between them. Germline V gives CDR1 SGDLS, CDR2 YYNGEE. The CDR3 contains 15 residues.

This clonotype was counted between two and nine times. The genes are TRBV7-2 and TRBJ1-2; no clear D. CDR1 and CDR2 from the germline V gene are SGHTA and FQGNSA. V was pared by 1 base and J by 8 bases, with 14 bases between. The CDR3 contains 14 residues. As DNA, the CDR3 is TGTGCCAGCAGCTTAGATCGCTCCGGCCGAGGCTACACCTTC. Protein product: CASSLDRSGRGYTF.

Many counts were recorded for this clonotype. The CDR3 loop is CASSATGVGEKLFF. The DNA of the CDR3 is TGTGCCAGCAGTGCGACAGGGGTTGGTGAAAAACTGTTTTTT. This chain links TRBV12-3 or TRBV12-4 with TRBJ1-4; 8 bases match TRBD1. J was trimmed by 7 bases and V by 5 bases; bases with no gene match: 6. The CDR3 extends over 14 amino acids.

With respect to this clonotype: An end of the junction differs from the germline gene, which may be a read error. V gene TRBV2 combines with J gene TRBJ1-2; weak D call: TRBD1 (6 bases). The CDR3 is 14 amino acids. Germline CDR1 reads SNHLY; CDR2 reads FYNNEI. In DNA, the CDR3 is TGCGCCAGCAGCCCGGAGGCAGGGGACTATGGCTACACCTTC. Protein sequence: CASSPEAGDYGYTF.

This clonotype was recorded many times. The chain employs TRBV7-9 and TRBJ1-1; D unclear. The CDR3 contains 12 residues. Germline CDR1 and CDR2: SEHNR and FQNEAQ (reference sequence). Here the CDR3 DNA reads TGTGCTATACAGCCCCAGAACACTGAAGCTTTCTTT. Its protein is CAIQPQNTEAFF.

A note on this clonotype: Given a much more abundant clone one base away, this may be a read error. The genes are TRBV2 and TRBJ1-5; D ambiguous. Per germline, CDR1 SNHLY and CDR2 FYNNEI. The CDR3 consists of 15 residues. The V end lost 10 bases, the J end lost 1 base, and 17 bases lay between the germline ends. The chain's CDR3 is CATRRRVGSNQPQHF. The CDR3 DNA sequence: TGTGCCACCAGACGAAGGGTGGGAAGCAATCAGCCCCAGCATTTT.

The rearrangement links TRBV7-9 to TRBJ1-2; D not certain. Germline lookup yields CDR1 SEHNR and CDR2 FQNEAQ (reference sequence). CDR3 length equals 15 residues. Trimming stripped 1 base from V and 8 bases from J, with 17 bases between. CDR3 region: CASSLVRAGQEGYTF. The CDR3 coding sequence is TGTGCCAGCAGCTTAGTACGCGCAGGCCAGGAGGGCTACACCTTC.

V is TRBV25-1 and J is TRBJ1-5, with a possible D match to TRBD1 (5 bases). V dropped 8 bases and J dropped 1 base, with 12 bases sitting between them. The germline V gene encodes CDR1 MGHDK and CDR2 SYGVNS. This CDR3 is 14 amino acids long. The CDR3 bases are TGTGCCAGCGTGGCTCGGGACAGCAATCAGCCCCAGCATTTT. This translates into CASVARDSNQPQHF.

The V call is TRBV7-9, the J call TRBJ2-7; D remains ambiguous. Germline V lookup: CDR1 SEHNR, CDR2 FQNEAQ (reference sequence). The V end lost 5 bases, the J end lost 0 bases, and 11 bases lay between the germline ends. The CDR3 consists of 14 residues. The CDR3 DNA is TGTGCCAGCAGCAAAAAGGACGGCTCCTACGAGCAGTACTTC. Protein sequence: CASSKKDGSYEQYF.

This clonotype was observed many times. Written as DNA, the CDR3 is TGTGCCACCAGCGGTGCCGGGACAGGGGTAACCTACGAGCAGTACTTC. Translation gives CATSGAGTGVTYEQYF. The V and J genes are TRBV15 and TRBJ2-7, with TRBD1 matching 10 bases. There are 16 residues in the CDR3. The ends lost 5 bases at V and 2 bases at J; junction bases unmatched: 9. CDR1 and CDR2 (germline): LNHNV, YYDKDF (reference sequence).

The chain carries TRBV14 and TRBJ1-1; D is undetermined. The CDR3 spans 17 residues. The germline gives CDR1 SGHDN, CDR2 FVKESK. The V end lost 6 bases, the J end lost 3 bases, and 23 bases lay between the germline ends. The CDR3 DNA reads as TGTGCCAGCAGTTCAATCCGGACGGGGAGGTTGGACACTGAAGCTTTCTTT. This gives the protein CASSSIRTGRLDTEAFF.

This clonotype was recorded at least ten times. V is TRBV7-8 and J is TRBJ2-5, with 8 bases identical to TRBD2. The CDR3 totals 16 residues. CDR1 SGHVS and CDR2 FQNEAQ come from the germline V gene. Germline trimming cut 4 bases from V and 5 bases from J; bases unmatched to any gene: 12. The CDR3 DNA reads as TGTGCCAGCAGCTGGGCGCCCAGAGCGGGAGAGGAGACCCAGTACTTC. Translating it yields CASSWAPRAGEETQYF. Full variable domain (remainder filled in from reference TRBV7-8 and TRBJ2-5): GAGVSQSPRYKVAKRGQDVALRCDPISGHVSLFWYQQALGQGPEFLTYFQNEAQLDKSGLPSDRFFAERPEGSVSTLKIQRTQQEDSAVYLCASSWAPRAGEETQYFGPGTRLLVL.

A few counts support this clonotype. The J gene is TRBJ2-7, the V gene TRBV20-1; 9 bases are a match to TRBD2. This CDR3 region has 12 residues. V gave up 6 bases and J gave up 3 bases; unmatched junction bases: 3. The germline V gene encodes CDR1 DFQATT and CDR2 SNEGSKA (reference sequence). CDR3 sequence (DNA): TGCAGTGCGTTAGCGGGAGACTACGAGCAGTACTTC. This translates into CSALAGDYEQYF.

This clonotype was seen a few times. The V gene is TRBV6-1, the J gene TRBJ2-5; 9 bases are shared with TRBD2. CDR1 and CDR2 from the germline V gene are MNHNS and SASEGT. There are 13 residues in the CDR3. Losses at the gene ends were 6 bases for V and 13 bases for J; bases not matched to a gene: 12. CDR3 sequence: CASRATAGGPPYF. In nucleotides, the CDR3 is TGTGCCAGCAGGGCAACAGCGGGAGGACCCCCGTACTTC.

This clonotype appeared many times. The rearrangement uses TRBV6-5 and TRBJ1-6, with 10 bases matching TRBD1. The germline V gene encodes CDR1 MNHEY and CDR2 SVGAGI. The CDR3 length is 13 residues. The V segment lost 7 bases and the J segment 9 bases; nucleotides outside the gene matches: 3. CDR3 protein: CASTRTGGSPLHF. The CDR3 DNA reads as TGTGCCAGCACCCGGACAGGGGGTTCACCCCTCCACTTT.

About this clonotype itself: An end of the junction differs from the germline gene, which may be a read error. The V call is TRBV2, the J call TRBJ1-5; D unresolved. Germline loops: CDR1 SNHLY, CDR2 FYNNEI. The CDR3 is 14 residues long. CDR3 region: CATSFLGVRQPQHF. In DNA, the CDR3 is TGTGCCACCAGTTTTCTCGGGGTTCGTCAGCCCCAGCATTTT.

This clonotype was seen more than once but under ten times. The rearrangement uses TRBV19 and TRBJ1-5; TRBD1 aligns across 8 bases. CDR1 is LNHDA and CDR2 is SQIVND in the germline V gene (reference sequence). J gave up 5 bases and V 5 bases, and 8 bases lay outside the gene matches. The length of the CDR3 is 15 residues. CDR3 in amino acids: CASSLRTGYDQPQHF. The CDR3 nucleotides are TGTGCCAGTAGTCTCCGGACAGGGTATGATCAGCCCCAGCATTTT. The full variable domain, completed using reference TRBV19 and TRBJ1-5, is DGGITQSPKYLFRKEGQNVTLSCEQNLNHDAMYWYRQDPGQGLRLIYYSQIVNDFQKGDIAEGYSVSREKKESFPLTVTSAQKNPTAFYLCASSLRTGYDQPQHFGDGTRLSIL.

This clonotype has just a few counts. The gene calls are TRBV19 and TRBJ1-5; D is undetermined. V was pared by 3 bases and J by 3 bases, with 12 bases between. CDR3 length: 15 residues. Per the germline V gene, CDR1 is LNHDA and CDR2 is SQIVND (reference sequence). The CDR3 region is CASSISKGNNQPQHF. DNA of the CDR3: TGTGCCAGTAGTATCTCGAAAGGGAACAATCAGCCCCAGCATTTT.

This clonotype appeared a few times. The chain couples TRBV20-1 to TRBJ2-7; 10 bases are shared with TRBD2. This CDR3 is built from 14 residues. V shed 0 bases, J shed 5 bases, and the junction held 4 bases outside the gene matches. CDR1 and CDR2 from the germline V gene are DFQATT and SNEGSKA (reference sequence). The CDR3 reads CSARDLAGEDEQYF. The CDR3 nucleotides are TGCAGTGCTAGAGATCTAGCGGGAGAGGACGAGCAGTACTTC.

This clonotype was detected a few times. The gene calls are TRBV19 and TRBJ1-1; TRBD1 is a possible D gene (6 bases). The V end was cut by 4 bases, the J end by 6 bases, with 18 bases between. The CDR3 extends over 15 amino acids. Looked up from germline, CDR1 is LNHDA and CDR2 is SQIVND (reference sequence). The CDR3 spells CASSTFRRGPPEAFF. The DNA of the CDR3 is TGTGCCAGTAGTACGTTTCGCAGGGGACCTCCTGAAGCTTTCTTT.